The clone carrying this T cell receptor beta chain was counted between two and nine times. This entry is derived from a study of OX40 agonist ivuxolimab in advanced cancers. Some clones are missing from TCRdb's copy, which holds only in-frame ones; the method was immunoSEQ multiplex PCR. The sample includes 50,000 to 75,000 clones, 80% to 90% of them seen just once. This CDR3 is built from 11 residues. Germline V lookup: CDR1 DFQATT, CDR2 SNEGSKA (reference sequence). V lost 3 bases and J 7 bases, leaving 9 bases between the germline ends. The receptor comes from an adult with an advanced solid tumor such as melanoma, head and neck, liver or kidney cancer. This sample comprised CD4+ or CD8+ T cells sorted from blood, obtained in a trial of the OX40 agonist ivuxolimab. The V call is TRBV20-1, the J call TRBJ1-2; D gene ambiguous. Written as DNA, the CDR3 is TGCAGTGCTAGCATGGGTGCTGGCTACACCTTC. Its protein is CSASMGAGYTF.